This T cell receptor (beta chain) was identified during a study of blood T cell repertoires in COVID-19. Whole-study context: Some COVID-19 samples were acute and others convalescent; all came from the United States, Italy and Spain. From T cells, B-cell-depleted T cells, or PBMCs came the material, which was cDNA or gDNA.

Germline loops: CDR1 MGHRA, CDR2 YSYEKL. The junction had 8 bases not matched to a gene; V was cut back by 4 bases and J by 0 bases. The CDR3 is made up of 16 amino acids. In the study's own analysis: Amplification of reference gene primers was used by the study to estimate nucleated cell counts. The assay was immunoSEQ multiplex PCR, and TCRdb's table has in-frame clones only and misses some. V and J calls and clone size are given by that table; D and trimming were obtained from the DNA. The sample carries about 190,000 clones, around nine tenths recorded once. This receptor was obtained from a woman aged 18-29 years who had recovered from COVID-19. The chain uses TRBV4-1 and TRBJ1-1; 7 bases agree with TRBD1. Sequencing used peripheral blood. The CDR3 here is CASSPRDSNMNTEAFF. The DNA of the CDR3 is TGCGCCAGCAGCCCCCGGGACAGTAACATGAACACTGAAGCTTTCTTT.